Listed below are T cell receptor beta chains from one sample, sequenced in a study of blood T cell repertoires in COVID-19. Some clones are missing from TCRdb's copy, which holds only in-frame ones; the method was immunoSEQ multiplex PCR. This sample has over 150,000 clones, with about 80% found just once. Sequencing was carried out using peripheral blood. These TCRs come from a woman in her fifties or sixties with COVID-19, enrolled during active disease. CDR3s include the opening cysteine and the closing phenylalanine or tryptophan. D genes are given only for firm matches. Only part of the rows carry a size: once, few, many, or a class if the clone is expanded.

CDR3nt: TGTGCCAGCAGCGTATTAGCGGTTGCGAGCTCCTACAATGAGCAGTTCTTC
CDR3aa: CASSVLAVASSYNEQFF
d_gene: NA
v_gene: TRBV7-2
j_gene: TRBJ2-1
abundance: NA
len: 17

CDR3nt: TGTGCCAGCAGTTACCGGGGGGCTGCCTTACACGAGCAGTACTTC
CDR3aa: CASSYRGAALHEQYF
d_gene: NA
v_gene: TRBV6-5
j_gene: TRBJ2-7
abundance: NA
len: 15

CDR3nt: TGTGCCAGCAGCCAAGAAAGGAGTGAAAAACTGTTTTTT
CDR3aa: CASSQERSEKLFF
d_gene: NA
v_gene: TRBV4-2
j_gene: TRBJ1-4
abundance: NA
len: 13

CDR3nt: TGTGCCAGCAGCGTAGGCGATCTAGCGGGGTCACTAGCCAAAAACATTCAGTACTTC
CDR3aa: CASSVGDLAGSLAKNIQYF
d_gene: TRBD2
v_gene: TRBV9
j_gene: TRBJ2-4
abundance: NA
len: 19

CDR3nt: TGTGCCAGCAGGGCCTCTAGCTTCCTAAGGGATACGCAGTATTTT
CDR3aa: CASRASSFLRDTQYF
d_gene: NA
v_gene: TRBV2
j_gene: TRBJ2-3
abundance: once
len: 15

CDR3nt: TGTGCCAGCCGGGACAGGGGGTTTGTTGAAGCTTTCTTT
CDR3aa: CASRDRGFVEAFF
d_gene: TRBD1
v_gene: TRBV6-5
j_gene: TRBJ1-1
abundance: NA
len: 13

CDR3nt: TGCGCCAGCAGTGAGTCAGGGGTCGCCACTTCCCACTATGGCTACACCTTC
CDR3aa: CASSESGVATSHYGYTF
d_gene: NA
v_gene: TRBV10-2
j_gene: TRBJ1-2
abundance: NA
len: 17

CDR3nt: TGTGCCAGCAGCGACGGAGGATCTGAGCAGTTCTTC
CDR3aa: CASSDGGSEQFF
d_gene: NA
v_gene: TRBV7-9
j_gene: TRBJ2-1
abundance: NA
len: 12

CDR3nt: TGTGCCAGCAGCCGAAGAGAGGGAGGAAATTCACCCCTCCACTTT
CDR3aa: CASSRREGGNSPLHF
d_gene: NA
v_gene: TRBV5-4
j_gene: TRBJ1-6
abundance: NA
len: 15

CDR3nt: TGTGCTAGTGGTTTAGACAGTTACAATGAGCAGTTCTTC
CDR3aa: CASGLDSYNEQFF
d_gene: NA
v_gene: TRBV12-5
j_gene: TRBJ2-1
abundance: once
len: 13

CDR3nt: TGCGCCAGCAGCCAGCCAGACAGGGGAGGCAATGAGCAGTTCTTC
CDR3aa: CASSQPDRGGNEQFF
d_gene: TRBD1
v_gene: TRBV4-1
j_gene: TRBJ2-1
abundance: NA
len: 15

CDR3nt: TGTGCCAGCAGCGCCACCCAACAGGGGGCTTTTAATTCACCCCTCCACTTT
CDR3aa: CASSATQQGAFNSPLHF
d_gene: TRBD1
v_gene: TRBV9
j_gene: TRBJ1-6
abundance: NA
len: 17

CDR3nt: TGTGCCAGTCAGGGAATACCCGGTTCACCCCTCCACTTT
CDR3aa: CASQGIPGSPLHF
d_gene: NA
v_gene: TRBV6-6
j_gene: TRBJ1-6
abundance: NA
len: 13

CDR3nt: TGTGCCAGCAGTCTACGGGACAGGGTGAACACTGAAGCTTTCTTT
CDR3aa: CASSLRDRVNTEAFF
d_gene: TRBD1
v_gene: TRBV6-2/TRBV6-3
j_gene: TRBJ1-1
abundance: NA
len: 15

CDR3nt: TGTGCTAGTGGTTCGGGACACCTTAACTATGGCTACACCTTC
CDR3aa: CASGSGHLNYGYTF
d_gene: NA
v_gene: TRBV12-5
j_gene: TRBJ1-2
abundance: NA
len: 14

CDR3nt: TGCGCCAGCAGGGACCTTCCTAGCGCCACTAGCACAGATACGCAGTATTTT
CDR3aa: CASRDLPSATSTDTQYF
d_gene: NA
v_gene: TRBV4-1
j_gene: TRBJ2-3
abundance: NA
len: 17

CDR3nt: TGTGCCAGCAGCCCGGAGGGCGCGGAGTTAATCTACAATGAGCAGTTCTTC
CDR3aa: CASSPEGAELIYNEQFF
d_gene: NA
v_gene: TRBV4-2
j_gene: TRBJ2-1
abundance: NA
len: 17

CDR3nt: TGCGCCAGCAGTGAAAGGAGGAACACTGAAGCTTTCTTT
CDR3aa: CASSERRNTEAFF
d_gene: NA
v_gene: TRBV10-1
j_gene: TRBJ1-1
abundance: NA
len: 13

CDR3nt: TGTGCCAGTAGTATAACCCGGAGAAATAGCAATCAGCCCCAGCATTTT
CDR3aa: CASSITRRNSNQPQHF
d_gene: NA
v_gene: TRBV19
j_gene: TRBJ1-5
abundance: few
len: 16